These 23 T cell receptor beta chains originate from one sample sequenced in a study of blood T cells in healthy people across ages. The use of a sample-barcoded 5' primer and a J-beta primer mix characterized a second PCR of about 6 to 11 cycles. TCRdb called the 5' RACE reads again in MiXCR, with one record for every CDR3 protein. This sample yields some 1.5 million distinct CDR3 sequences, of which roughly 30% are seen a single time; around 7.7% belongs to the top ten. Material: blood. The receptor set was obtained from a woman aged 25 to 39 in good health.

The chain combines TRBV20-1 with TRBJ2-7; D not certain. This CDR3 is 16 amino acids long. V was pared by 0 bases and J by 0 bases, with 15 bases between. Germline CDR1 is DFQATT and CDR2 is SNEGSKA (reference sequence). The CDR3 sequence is CSARDYSRGSSYEQYF. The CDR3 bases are TGCAGTGCTAGAGACTATTCACGTGGTAGCTCCTACGAGCAGTACTTC.

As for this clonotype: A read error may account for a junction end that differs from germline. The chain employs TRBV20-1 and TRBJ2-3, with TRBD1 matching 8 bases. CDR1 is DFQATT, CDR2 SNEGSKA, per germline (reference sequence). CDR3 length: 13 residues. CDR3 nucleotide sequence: TGTAGTGCTTCGGACAGGGAGTTAGATACGCAGTATTTT. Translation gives CSASDRELDTQYF.

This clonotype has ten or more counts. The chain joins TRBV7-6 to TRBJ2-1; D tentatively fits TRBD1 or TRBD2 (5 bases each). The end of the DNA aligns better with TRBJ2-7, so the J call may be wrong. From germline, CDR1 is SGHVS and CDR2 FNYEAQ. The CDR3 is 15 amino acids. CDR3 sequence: CASSLFSGTYNEQYF. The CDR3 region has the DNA TGTGCCAGCAGCTTATTCTCAGGGACCTATAACGAGCAGTACTTC.

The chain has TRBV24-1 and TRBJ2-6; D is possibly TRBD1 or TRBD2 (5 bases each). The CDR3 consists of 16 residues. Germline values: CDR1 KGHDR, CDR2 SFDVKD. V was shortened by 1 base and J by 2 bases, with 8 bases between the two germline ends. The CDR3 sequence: CATSDFRGAGANVLTF. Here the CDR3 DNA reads TGTGCCACCAGTGATTTTCGGGGCGCTGGGGCCAACGTCCTGACTTTC.

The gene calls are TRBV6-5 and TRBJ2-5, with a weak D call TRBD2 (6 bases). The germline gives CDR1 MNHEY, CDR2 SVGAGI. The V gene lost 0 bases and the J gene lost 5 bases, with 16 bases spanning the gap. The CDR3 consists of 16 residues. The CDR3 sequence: CASSYSRGEGWETQYF. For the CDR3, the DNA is TGTGCCAGCAGTTACTCGCGGGGTGAGGGGTGGGAGACCCAGTACTTC.

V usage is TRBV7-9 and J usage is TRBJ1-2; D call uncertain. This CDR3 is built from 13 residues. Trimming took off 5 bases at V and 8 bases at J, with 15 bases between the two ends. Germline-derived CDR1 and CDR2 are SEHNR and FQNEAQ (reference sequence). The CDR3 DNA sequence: TGTGCCAGCAGCGCGAACATCCCTTCGGGCTACACCTTC. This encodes CASSANIPSGYTF.

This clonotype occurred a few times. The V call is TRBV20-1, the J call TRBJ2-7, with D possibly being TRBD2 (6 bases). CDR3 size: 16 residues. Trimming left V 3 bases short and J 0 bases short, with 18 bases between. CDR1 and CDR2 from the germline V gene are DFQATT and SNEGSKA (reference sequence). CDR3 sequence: CSARGLLAGRSYEQYF. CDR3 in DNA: TGCAGTGCTAGGGGCCTCTTGGCGGGACGCTCCTACGAGCAGTACTTC.

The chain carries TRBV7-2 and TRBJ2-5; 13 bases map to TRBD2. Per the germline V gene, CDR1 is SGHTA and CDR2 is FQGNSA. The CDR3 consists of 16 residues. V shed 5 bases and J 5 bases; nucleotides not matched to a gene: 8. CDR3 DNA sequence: TGTACCAGCAGCCCCCAACTAGCGGGAGGGCGGGAGACCCAGTACTTC. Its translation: CTSSPQLAGGRETQYF.

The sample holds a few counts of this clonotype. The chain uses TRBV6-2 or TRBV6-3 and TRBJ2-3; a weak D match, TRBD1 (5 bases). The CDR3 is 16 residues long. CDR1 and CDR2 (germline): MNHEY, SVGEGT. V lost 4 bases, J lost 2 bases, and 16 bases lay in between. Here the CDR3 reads CASSWWGQKNTDTQYF. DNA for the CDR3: TGTGCCAGCAGTTGGTGGGGCCAGAAGAACACAGATACGCAGTATTTT.

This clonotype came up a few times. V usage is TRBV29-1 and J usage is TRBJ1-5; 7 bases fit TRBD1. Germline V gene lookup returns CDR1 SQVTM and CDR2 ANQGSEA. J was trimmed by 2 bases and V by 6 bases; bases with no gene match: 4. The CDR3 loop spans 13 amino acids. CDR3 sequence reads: CSVGDRGNQPQHF. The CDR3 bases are TGCAGCGTGGGAGACAGGGGCAATCAGCCCCAGCATTTT.

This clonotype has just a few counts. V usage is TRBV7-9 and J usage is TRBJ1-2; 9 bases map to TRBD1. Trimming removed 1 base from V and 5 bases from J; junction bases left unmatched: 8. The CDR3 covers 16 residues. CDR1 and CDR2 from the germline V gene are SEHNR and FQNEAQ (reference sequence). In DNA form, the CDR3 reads TGTGCCAGCAGCTTAGGACGGGGACAGGGCCCTTATGGCTACACCTTC. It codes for CASSLGRGQGPYGYTF.

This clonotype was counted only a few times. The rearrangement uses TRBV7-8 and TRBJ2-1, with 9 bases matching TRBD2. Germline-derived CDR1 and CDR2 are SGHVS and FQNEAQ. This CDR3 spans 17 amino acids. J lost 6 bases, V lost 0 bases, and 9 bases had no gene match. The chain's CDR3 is CASSLAVRASGANEQFF. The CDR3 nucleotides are TGTGCCAGCAGCTTAGCGGTGAGGGCTAGCGGGGCCAATGAGCAGTTCTTC.

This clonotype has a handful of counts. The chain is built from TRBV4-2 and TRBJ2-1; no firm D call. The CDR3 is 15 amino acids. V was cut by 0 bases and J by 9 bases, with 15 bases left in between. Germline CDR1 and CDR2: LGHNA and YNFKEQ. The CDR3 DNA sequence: TGTGCCAGCAGCCAAGATCCGGACCCAGGAAGTGAGCAGTTCTTC. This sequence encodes CASSQDPDPGSEQFF.

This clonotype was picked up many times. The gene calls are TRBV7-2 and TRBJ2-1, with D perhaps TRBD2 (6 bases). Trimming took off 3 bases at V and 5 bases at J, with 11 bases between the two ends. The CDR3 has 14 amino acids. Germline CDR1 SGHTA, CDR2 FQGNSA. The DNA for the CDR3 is TGTGCCAGCAGCTTCCGCGGGACGGACAATGAGCAGTTCTTC. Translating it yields CASSFRGTDNEQFF.

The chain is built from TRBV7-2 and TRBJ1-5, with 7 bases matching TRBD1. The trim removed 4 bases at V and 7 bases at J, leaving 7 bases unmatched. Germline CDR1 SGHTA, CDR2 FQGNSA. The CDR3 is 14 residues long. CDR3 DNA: TGTGCCAGCAGCTCAACAGGGGTCCGGCAGCCCCAGCATTTT. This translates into CASSSTGVRQPQHF.

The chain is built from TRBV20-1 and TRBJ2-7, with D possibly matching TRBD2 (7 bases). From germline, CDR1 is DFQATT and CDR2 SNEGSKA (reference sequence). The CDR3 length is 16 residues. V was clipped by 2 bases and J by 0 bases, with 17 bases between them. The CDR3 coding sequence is TGCAGTGCTAGAAGCCCCTGGGGGGGGCCCTCCTACGAGCAGTACTTC. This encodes CSARSPWGGPSYEQYF.

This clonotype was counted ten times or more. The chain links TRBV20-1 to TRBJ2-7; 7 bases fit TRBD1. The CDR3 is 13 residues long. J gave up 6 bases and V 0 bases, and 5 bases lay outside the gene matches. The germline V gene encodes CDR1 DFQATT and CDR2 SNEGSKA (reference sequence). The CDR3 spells CSAREDRVSEQYF. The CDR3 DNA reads TGCAGTGCTAGAGAAGACAGGGTTAGCGAGCAGTACTTC.

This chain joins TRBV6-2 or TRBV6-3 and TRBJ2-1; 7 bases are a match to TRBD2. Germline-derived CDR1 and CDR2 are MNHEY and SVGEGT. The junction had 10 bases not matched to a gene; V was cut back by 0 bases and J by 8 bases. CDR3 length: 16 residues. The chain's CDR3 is CASSYSSSGDPHEQFF. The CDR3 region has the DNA TGTGCCAGCAGTTACTCGTCCAGCGGGGACCCCCATGAGCAGTTCTTC.

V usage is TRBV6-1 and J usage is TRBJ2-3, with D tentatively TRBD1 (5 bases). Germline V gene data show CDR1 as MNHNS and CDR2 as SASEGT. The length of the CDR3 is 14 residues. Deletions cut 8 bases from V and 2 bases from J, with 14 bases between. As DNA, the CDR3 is TGTGCCAGCCTCAGGGCGCTCCCCACAGATACGCAGTATTTT. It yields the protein CASLRALPTDTQYF.

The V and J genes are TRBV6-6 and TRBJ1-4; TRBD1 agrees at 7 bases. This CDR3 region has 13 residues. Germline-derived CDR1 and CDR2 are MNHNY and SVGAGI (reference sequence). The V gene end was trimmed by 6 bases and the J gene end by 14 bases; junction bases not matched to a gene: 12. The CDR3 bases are TGTGCCAGCAGCCCACGACAGGGATGGGCCCTGTTTTTT. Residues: CASSPRQGWALFF.

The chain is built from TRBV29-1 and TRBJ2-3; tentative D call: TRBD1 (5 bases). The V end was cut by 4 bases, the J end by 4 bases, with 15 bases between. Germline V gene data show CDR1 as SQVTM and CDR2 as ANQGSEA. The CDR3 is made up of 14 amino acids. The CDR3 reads CSVGKGQRADTQYF. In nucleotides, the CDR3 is TGCAGCGTTGGAAAGGGGCAGAGAGCAGATACGCAGTATTTT.

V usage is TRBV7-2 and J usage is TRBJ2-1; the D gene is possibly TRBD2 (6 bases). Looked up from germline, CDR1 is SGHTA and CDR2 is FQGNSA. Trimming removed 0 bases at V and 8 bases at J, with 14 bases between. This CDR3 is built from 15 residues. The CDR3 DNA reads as TGTGCCAGCAGCTTAGCTAGCGGAGTTGGGGATGAGCAGTTCTTC. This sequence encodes CASSLASGVGDEQFF.

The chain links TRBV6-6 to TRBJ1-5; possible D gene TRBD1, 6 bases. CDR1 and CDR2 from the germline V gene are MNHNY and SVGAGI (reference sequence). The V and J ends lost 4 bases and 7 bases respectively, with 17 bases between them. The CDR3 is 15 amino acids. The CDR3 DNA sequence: TGTGCCAGCAGTTTGGAGCTCCAGGGGAGCCAGCCCCAGCATTTT. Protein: CASSLELQGSQPQHF.